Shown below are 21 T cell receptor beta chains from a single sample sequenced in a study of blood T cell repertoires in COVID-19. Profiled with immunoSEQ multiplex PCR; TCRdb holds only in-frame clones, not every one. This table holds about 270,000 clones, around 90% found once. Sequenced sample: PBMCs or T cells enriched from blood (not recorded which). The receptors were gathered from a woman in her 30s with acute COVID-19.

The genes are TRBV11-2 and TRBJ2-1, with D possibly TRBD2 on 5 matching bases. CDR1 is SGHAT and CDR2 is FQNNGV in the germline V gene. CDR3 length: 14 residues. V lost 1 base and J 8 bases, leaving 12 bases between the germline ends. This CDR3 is CASSLVGGKDEQFF. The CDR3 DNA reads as TGTGCCAGCAGCTTAGTCGGAGGTAAGGATGAGCAGTTCTTC.

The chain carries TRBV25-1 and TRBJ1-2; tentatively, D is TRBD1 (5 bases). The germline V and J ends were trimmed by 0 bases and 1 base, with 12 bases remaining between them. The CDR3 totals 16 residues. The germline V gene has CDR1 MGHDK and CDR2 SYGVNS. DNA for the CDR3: TGTGCCAGCAGTGAATATCAAGGGGCTGGTAACTATGGCTACACCTTC. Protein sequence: CASSEYQGAGNYGYTF.

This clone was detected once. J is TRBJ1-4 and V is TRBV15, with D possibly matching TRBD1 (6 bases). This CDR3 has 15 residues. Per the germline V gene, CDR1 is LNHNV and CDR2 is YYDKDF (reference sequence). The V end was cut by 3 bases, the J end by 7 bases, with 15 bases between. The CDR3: CATSRPGQGPEKLFF. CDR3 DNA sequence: TGTGCCACCAGCAGGCCGGGACAAGGGCCTGAAAAACTGTTTTTT.

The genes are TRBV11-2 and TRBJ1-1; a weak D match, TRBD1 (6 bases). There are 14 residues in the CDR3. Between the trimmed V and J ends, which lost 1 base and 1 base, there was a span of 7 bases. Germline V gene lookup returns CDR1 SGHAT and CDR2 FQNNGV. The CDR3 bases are TGTGCCAGCAGCTTAGTAGGGGGGAACACTGAAGCTTTCTTT. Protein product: CASSLVGGNTEAFF.

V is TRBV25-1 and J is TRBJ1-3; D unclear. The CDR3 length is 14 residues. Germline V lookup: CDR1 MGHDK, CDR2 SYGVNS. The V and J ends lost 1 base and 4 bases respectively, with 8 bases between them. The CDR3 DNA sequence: TGTGCCAGCAGTGAATCAAACTACGGAAACACCATATATTTT. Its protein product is CASSESNYGNTIYF. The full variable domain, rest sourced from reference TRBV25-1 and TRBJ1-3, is EADIYQTPRYLVIGTGKKITLECSQTMGHDKMYWYQQDPGMELHLIHYSYGVNSTEKGDLSSESTVSRIRTEHFPLTLESARPSHTSQYLCASSESNYGNTIYFGEGSWLTVV.

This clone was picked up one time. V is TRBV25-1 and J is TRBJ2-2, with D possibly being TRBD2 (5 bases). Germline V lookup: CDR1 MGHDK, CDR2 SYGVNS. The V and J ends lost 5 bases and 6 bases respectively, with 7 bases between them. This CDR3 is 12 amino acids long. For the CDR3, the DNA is TGTGCCAGCAGTAAGGAGGCCGGGGAGCTGTTTTTT. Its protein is CASSKEAGELFF.

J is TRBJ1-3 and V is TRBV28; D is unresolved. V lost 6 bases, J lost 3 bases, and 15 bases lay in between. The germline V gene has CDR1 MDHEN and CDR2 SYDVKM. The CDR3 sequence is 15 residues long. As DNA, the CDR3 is TGTGCCAGCAGCCCGAGGGTAAGGGTTGGAAACACCATATATTTT. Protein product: CASSPRVRVGNTIYF.

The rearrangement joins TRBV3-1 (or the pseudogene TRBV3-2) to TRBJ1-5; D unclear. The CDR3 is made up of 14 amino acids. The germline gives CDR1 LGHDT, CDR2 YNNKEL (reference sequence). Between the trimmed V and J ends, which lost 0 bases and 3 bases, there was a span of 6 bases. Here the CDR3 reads CASSQEQDNQPQHF. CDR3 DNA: TGTGCCAGCAGCCAAGAGCAGGACAATCAGCCCCAGCATTTT.

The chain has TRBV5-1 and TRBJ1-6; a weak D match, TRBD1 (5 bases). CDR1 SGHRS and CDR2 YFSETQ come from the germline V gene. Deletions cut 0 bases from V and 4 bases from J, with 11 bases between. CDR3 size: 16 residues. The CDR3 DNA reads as TGCGCCAGCAGCTTGGGTGTCAGGGTTTATAATTCACCCCTCCACTTT. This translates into CASSLGVRVYNSPLHF.

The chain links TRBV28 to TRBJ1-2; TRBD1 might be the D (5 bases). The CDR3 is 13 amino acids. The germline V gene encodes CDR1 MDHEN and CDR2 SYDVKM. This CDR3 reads CASCNEGDRGYTF. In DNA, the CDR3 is TGTGCAAGCTGTAATGAAGGGGATCGTGGCTACACCTTC.

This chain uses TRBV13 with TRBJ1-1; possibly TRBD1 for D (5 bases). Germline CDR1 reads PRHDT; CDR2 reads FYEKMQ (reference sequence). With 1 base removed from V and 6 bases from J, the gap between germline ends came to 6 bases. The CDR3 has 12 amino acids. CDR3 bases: TGTGCCAGCAGCTTAGCGGGGGCTGAAGCTTTCTTT. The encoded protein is CASSLAGAEAFF.

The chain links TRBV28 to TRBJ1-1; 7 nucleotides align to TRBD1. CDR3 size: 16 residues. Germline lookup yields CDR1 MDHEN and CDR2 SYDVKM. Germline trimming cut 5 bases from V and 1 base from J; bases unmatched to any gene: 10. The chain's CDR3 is CASSPQGTPSNTEAFF. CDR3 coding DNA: TGTGCCAGCAGTCCACAGGGGACCCCTTCGAACACTGAAGCTTTCTTT.

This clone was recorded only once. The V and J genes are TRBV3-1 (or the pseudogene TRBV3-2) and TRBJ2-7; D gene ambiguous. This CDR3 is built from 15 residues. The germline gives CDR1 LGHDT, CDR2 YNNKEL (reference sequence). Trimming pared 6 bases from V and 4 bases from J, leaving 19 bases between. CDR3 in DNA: TGTGCCAGCAGTCGTGACATTGGGTTAACGTACGAGCAGTACTTC. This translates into CASSRDIGLTYEQYF.

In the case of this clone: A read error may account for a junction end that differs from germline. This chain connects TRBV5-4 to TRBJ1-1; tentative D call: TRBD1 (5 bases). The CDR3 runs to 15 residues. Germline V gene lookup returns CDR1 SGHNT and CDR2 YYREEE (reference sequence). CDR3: CASSFGTGVKTEAFF. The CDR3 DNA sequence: TGTGCCAGCAGCTTCGGGACGGGGGTGAAGACTGAAGCTTTCTTT.

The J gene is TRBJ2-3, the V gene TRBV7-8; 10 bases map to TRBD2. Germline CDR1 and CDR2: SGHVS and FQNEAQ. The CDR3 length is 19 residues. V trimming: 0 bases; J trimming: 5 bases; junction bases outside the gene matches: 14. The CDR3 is CASSLAPPILAGAEDTQYF. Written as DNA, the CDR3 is TGTGCCAGCAGCTTAGCCCCTCCGATTCTAGCGGGAGCCGAAGATACGCAGTATTTT.

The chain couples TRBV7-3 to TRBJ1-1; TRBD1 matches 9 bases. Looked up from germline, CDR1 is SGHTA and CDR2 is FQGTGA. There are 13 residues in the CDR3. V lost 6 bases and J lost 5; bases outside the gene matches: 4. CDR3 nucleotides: TGTGCCAGCAGTTTACAGGGGGCTACTGAAGCTTTCTTT. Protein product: CASSLQGATEAFF.

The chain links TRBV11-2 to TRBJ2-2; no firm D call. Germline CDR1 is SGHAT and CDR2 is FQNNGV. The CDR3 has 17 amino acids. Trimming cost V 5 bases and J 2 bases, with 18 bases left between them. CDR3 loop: CASSPPPGTANTGELFF. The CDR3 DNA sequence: TGTGCCAGCAGCCCCCCCCCGGGTACTGCTAACACCGGGGAGCTGTTTTTT.

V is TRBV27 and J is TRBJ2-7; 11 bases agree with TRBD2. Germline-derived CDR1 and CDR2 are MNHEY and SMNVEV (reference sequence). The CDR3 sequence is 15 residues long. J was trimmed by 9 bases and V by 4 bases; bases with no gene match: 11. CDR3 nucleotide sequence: TGTGCCAGCAGTTCTATAGCGGGAGGGGGGTATTGGCAGTACTTC. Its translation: CASSSIAGGGYWQYF.

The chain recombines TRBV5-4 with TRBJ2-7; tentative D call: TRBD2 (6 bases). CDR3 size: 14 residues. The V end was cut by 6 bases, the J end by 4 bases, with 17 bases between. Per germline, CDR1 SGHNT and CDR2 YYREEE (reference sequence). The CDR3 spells CASTSLGAGYEQYF. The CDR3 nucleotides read TGTGCCAGCACCTCGCTTGGGGCGGGGTACGAGCAGTACTTC. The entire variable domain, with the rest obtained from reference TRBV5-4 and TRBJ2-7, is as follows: ETGVTQSPTHLIKTRGQQVTLRCSSQSGHNTVSWYQQALGQGPQFIFQYYREEENGRGNFPPRFSGLQFPNYSSELNVNALELDDSALYLCASTSLGAGYEQYFGPGTRLTVT.

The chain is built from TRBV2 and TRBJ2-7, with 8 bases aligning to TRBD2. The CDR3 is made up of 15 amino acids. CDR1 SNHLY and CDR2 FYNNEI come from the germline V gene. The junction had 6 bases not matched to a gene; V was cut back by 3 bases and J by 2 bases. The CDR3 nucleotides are TGTGCCAGCAGTGATGGGGGACTAGTTGCCTACGAGCAGTACTTC. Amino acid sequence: CASSDGGLVAYEQYF.

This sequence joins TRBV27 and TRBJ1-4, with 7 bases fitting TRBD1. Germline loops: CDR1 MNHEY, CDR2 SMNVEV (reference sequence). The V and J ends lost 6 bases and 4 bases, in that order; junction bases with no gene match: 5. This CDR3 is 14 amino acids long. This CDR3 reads CASRQGGGNEKLFF. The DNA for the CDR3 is TGTGCCAGCAGGCAGGGGGGTGGTAATGAAAAACTGTTTTTT.